The 24 T cell receptor beta chains below were found in one sample sequenced in a study of CD8+ T cells in alopecia areata. TCR sequencing used cDNA made by reverse transcription of extracted RNA. The data were produced by immunoSEQ multiplex PCR, yet TCRdb's version contains in-frame clones alone and is incomplete. Here the sample spans 100,000 to 150,000 clones, less than 50% being singletons. Sequences were obtained from NKG2D-low CD8+ T cells sorted from blood. These TCRs come from a human donor with alopecia areata.

Concerning this clone: Other DNA sequences in this sample translate to the same CDR3. This chain's CDR3 is CSVPGTEAFF. CDR3 DNA: TGCAGCGTTCCCGGCACTGAAGCTTTCTTT. The genes are TRBV29-1 and TRBJ1-1; no reliable D call. Trimming removed 5 bases at V and 4 bases at J, with 5 bases between. Germline lookup yields CDR1 SQVTM and CDR2 ANQGSEA. This CDR3 spans 10 amino acids.

The chain couples TRBV2 to TRBJ2-4; no definite D call. Germline assignment: CDR1 SNHLY and CDR2 FYNNEI. The CDR3 is 14 residues long. V gave up 6 bases and J gave up 2 bases, with 11 bases separating them. The CDR3 is CASSSPESKNIQYF. The CDR3 region has the DNA TGTGCCAGCAGCTCCCCCGAATCCAAAAACATTCAGTACTTC.

The sample holds a few counts of this clone. The chain has TRBV19 and TRBJ1-5; D might be TRBD1 (5 bases). Germline V gene lookup returns CDR1 LNHDA and CDR2 SQIVND (reference sequence). Trimming removed 3 bases from V and 7 bases from J, with 16 bases in between. This CDR3 spans 15 amino acids. The CDR3 here is CASSMMQGGWQPQHF. The CDR3 nucleotides are TGTGCCAGTAGTATGATGCAGGGTGGCTGGCAGCCCCAGCATTTT.

The rearrangement joins TRBV29-1 to TRBJ1-2, with a possible D match to TRBD1 (6 bases). The CDR3 consists of 15 residues. Germline V gene lookup returns CDR1 SQVTM and CDR2 ANQGSEA. Trimming removed 0 bases from V and 4 bases from J, with 15 bases in between. CDR3 amino acids: CSVEDRLRGGYGYTF. In DNA form, the CDR3 reads TGCAGCGTTGAAGATCGGCTCAGGGGAGGCTATGGCTACACCTTC.

The chain employs TRBV6-1 and TRBJ2-7, with D possibly being TRBD2 (5 bases). V lost 2 bases and J 0 bases, leaving 11 bases between the germline ends. CDR3 length equals 15 residues. CDR1 and CDR2 from the germline V gene are MNHNS and SASEGT. CDR3 loop: CASSEYGGSSYEQYF. The CDR3 DNA is TGTGCCAGCAGTGAATACGGTGGGAGCTCCTACGAGCAGTACTTC.

The chain joins TRBV27 to TRBJ2-1, with D uncertain. The germline V and J ends were trimmed by 0 bases and 7 bases, with 4 bases remaining between them. The CDR3 is 12 residues long. The germline V gene encodes CDR1 MNHEY and CDR2 SMNVEV (reference sequence). The CDR3 is CASSLSPNEQFF. As DNA, the CDR3 is TGTGCCAGCAGTTTATCCCCAAATGAGCAGTTCTTC.

V usage is TRBV27 and J usage is TRBJ1-1; TRBD1 agrees at 7 bases. CDR3 size: 14 residues. Trimming took 6 bases from V and 0 from J; bases not matched to a gene: 4. Germline CDR1 and CDR2: MNHEY and SMNVEV (reference sequence). CDR3: CASSPGQVNTEAFF. The CDR3 coding sequence is TGTGCCAGCAGCCCCGGACAGGTGAACACTGAAGCTTTCTTT.

The V and J genes are TRBV28 and TRBJ2-7; D is ambiguous. This CDR3 has 13 amino acids. Trimming left V 6 bases short and J 2 bases short, with 11 bases between. The V gene's germline CDR1 is MDHEN and CDR2 SYDVKM. The CDR3 is CASSPAETYEQYF. CDR3 DNA: TGTGCCAGCAGCCCTGCGGAAACCTACGAGCAGTACTTC.

This clone has a single count. The rearrangement uses TRBV30 and TRBJ2-7; no reliable D call. Per germline, CDR1 GTSNPN and CDR2 SVGIG (reference sequence). The CDR3 extends over 13 amino acids. With 1 base removed from V and 7 bases from J, the gap between germline ends came to 14 bases. The CDR3 coding sequence is TGTGCCTGGAGTGAGACCCGTGCTTGGGAGCAGTACTTC. Its translation: CAWSETRAWEQYF.

This clone showed up just once. The V and J genes are TRBV6-6 and TRBJ1-1; possible D gene TRBD1, 5 bases. Deletions cut 0 bases from V and 10 bases from J, with 12 bases between. Germline assignment: CDR1 MNHNY and CDR2 SVGAGI (reference sequence). CDR3 length: 13 amino acids. Written as DNA, the CDR3 is TGTGCCAGCAGTTACTCCCTCCTGAGGGGAGCTTTCTTT. Protein: CASSYSLLRGAFF.

This clone was seen a few times. The chain combines TRBV29-1 with TRBJ2-7; no clear D gene. The ends were cut back, 3 bases at V and 5 bases at J, with 11 bases in the middle. The CDR3 extends over 12 amino acids. CDR1 and CDR2 from the germline V gene are SQVTM and ANQGSEA. The CDR3 nucleotides read TGCAGCGTTGATGTGGGTTCCCACGAGCAGTACTTC. This sequence encodes CSVDVGSHEQYF.

This chain uses TRBV28 with TRBJ2-3, with D perhaps matching TRBD2 (5 bases). The germline V gene encodes CDR1 MDHEN and CDR2 SYDVKM. The CDR3 spans 13 residues. The germline V and J ends were trimmed by 7 bases and 8 bases, with 16 bases remaining between them. DNA of the CDR3: TGTGCCAGCACGGCGTGGGAGATAAGTACGCAGTATTTT. Protein product: CASTAWEISTQYF.

Details on this clone: Different DNA sequences within this sample yield the same CDR3. V gene TRBV29-1 combines with J gene TRBJ2-7, with 8 bases that match TRBD1. CDR1 SQVTM and CDR2 ANQGSEA come from the germline V gene. Trimming cost V 4 bases and J 0 bases; bases outside gene matches: 2. The CDR3 extends over 13 amino acids. The CDR3 bases are TGCAGCGTTGGGACAGGGAGCTCCTACGAGCAGTACTTC. The encoded protein is CSVGTGSSYEQYF.

The chain has TRBV7-8 and TRBJ2-7; weak D call: TRBD1 (7 bases). Trimming took 5 bases from V and 4 from J, leaving 18 bases between them. Germline V gene data show CDR1 as SGHVS and CDR2 as FQNEAQ. The CDR3 is made up of 15 amino acids. In DNA form, the CDR3 reads TGTGCCAGCAGCCAACTACAGGGGAGGTGGTACGAGCAGTACTTC. Translation: CASSQLQGRWYEQYF.

The chain links TRBV30 to TRBJ1-3, with D maybe TRBD1 (5 bases). The germline V gene has CDR1 GTSNPN and CDR2 SVGIG (reference sequence). CDR3 length: 16 residues. The V end lost 3 bases, the J end lost 0 bases, and 15 bases lay between the germline ends. This CDR3 is CAWRFRVPSSGNTIYF. CDR3 in DNA: TGTGCCTGGAGGTTCAGGGTCCCAAGCTCTGGAAACACCATATATTTT.

The sample holds one count of this clone. The chain recombines TRBV29-1 with TRBJ1-1; 7 positions agree with TRBD1. Germline V lookup: CDR1 SQVTM, CDR2 ANQGSEA. There are 17 residues in the CDR3. Trimming at V came to 6 bases and at J to 0 bases, leaving 16 bases not matched to a gene. The CDR3 coding sequence is TGCAGCGTAGCAGGGGGTACACAGGACTCTATGAACACTGAAGCTTTCTTT. Its translation: CSVAGGTQDSMNTEAFF.

The chain employs TRBV29-1 and TRBJ2-5, with 10 nucleotides matching TRBD1. In germline, CDR1 is SQVTM, CDR2 ANQGSEA. The CDR3 is 15 amino acids. With 0 bases clipped from V and 5 bases from J, the junction kept 6 bases outside the gene matches. The CDR3 nucleotides read TGCAGCGTTGAAGATCGCGGACAGGGGGAGGAGACCCAGTACTTC. It encodes CSVEDRGQGEETQYF. The full variable domain, in which reference TRBV29-1 and TRBJ2-5 provide the parts outside the CDR3, is SAVISQKPSRDICQRGTSLTIQCQVDSQVTMMFWYRQQPGQSLTLIATANQGSEATYESGFVIDKFPISRPNLTFSTLTVSNMSPEDSSIYLCSVEDRGQGEETQYFGPGTRLLVL.

The chain joins TRBV29-1 to TRBJ2-7, with TRBD1 as a possible D gene (6 bases). CDR3 length equals 11 residues. CDR1 is SQVTM, CDR2 ANQGSEA, per germline. V dropped 4 bases and J dropped 5 bases, with 9 bases sitting between them. CDR3 residues: CSVVRGDEQYF. In DNA, the CDR3 is TGCAGCGTTGTCAGGGGCGACGAGCAGTACTTC.

V gene TRBV27 combines with J gene TRBJ1-1; D perhaps matches TRBD1 (5 bases). Trimming took off 2 bases at V and 3 bases at J, with 13 bases between the two ends. Germline CDR1 is MNHEY and CDR2 is SMNVEV (reference sequence). There are 15 residues in the CDR3. CDR3 sequence (DNA): TGTGCCAGCAGTTTAAGTACCGGGGGGGACACTGAAGCTTTCTTT. It translates to CASSLSTGGDTEAFF.

The V gene is TRBV30, the J gene TRBJ2-7, with a weak D call TRBD1 (6 bases). The V end was cut by 2 bases, the J end by 2 bases, with 10 bases between. Germline loops: CDR1 GTSNPN, CDR2 SVGIG (reference sequence). This CDR3 region has 13 residues. The CDR3 nucleotides read TGTGCCTGGAGTTGGGGGCGAACCTACGAGCAGTACTTC. The encoded protein is CAWSWGRTYEQYF.

This clone showed up just a few times. The chain recombines TRBV7-2 with TRBJ2-3; D is undetermined. From germline, CDR1 is SGHTA and CDR2 FQGNSA. Trimming took 5 bases from V and 6 from J, leaving 6 bases between them. This CDR3 comprises 11 residues. The CDR3 DNA follows: TGTGCCAGCAGCGGTCGGGATACGCAGTATTTT. Translated, it gives CASSGRDTQYF.

This rearrangement joins TRBV29-1 to TRBJ2-2; 10 bases are a match to TRBD2. Germline V gives CDR1 SQVTM, CDR2 ANQGSEA. Trimming cost V 4 bases and J 8 bases; bases outside gene matches: 7. The CDR3 is made up of 14 amino acids. The CDR3 DNA reads TGCAGCGTTGCCCTAGCGGGAGTAGGTGGGGAGCTGTTTTTT. The encoded protein is CSVALAGVGGELFF.

The chain combines TRBV29-1 with TRBJ2-5, with TRBD1 as a possible D gene (6 bases). Between the trimmed V and J ends, which lost 3 bases and 2 bases, there was a span of 13 bases. From germline, CDR1 is SQVTM and CDR2 ANQGSEA. The CDR3 consists of 14 residues. The CDR3 is CSVDFPDRQETQYF. In DNA form, the CDR3 reads TGCAGCGTTGATTTCCCCGACAGGCAAGAGACCCAGTACTTC.

The sample holds a few counts of this clone. The sample has other DNA sequences that encode this CDR3 too. The V and J genes are TRBV27 and TRBJ2-7; maybe TRBD2 (6 bases). This CDR3 is built from 14 residues. The ends were cut back, 5 bases at V and 3 bases at J, with 14 bases in the middle. CDR1 MNHEY and CDR2 SMNVEV come from the germline V gene (reference sequence). The CDR3 sequence is CASSPRGSGYEQYF. DNA of the CDR3: TGTGCCAGCAGTCCCCGGGGTAGCGGCTACGAGCAGTACTTC.